Following are 12 T cell receptor beta chains from one sample sequenced in a study of metastatic and nonmetastatic thyroid tumors. Thyroid surgery had not been preceded by any treatment in any patient. TCRdb redid the clone calls on the PCR reads using MiXCR. The sample contains under 25,000 clones, around 28% of which appear only once. Sequenced material: blood. These receptors were collected from a female donor with papillary thyroid cancer or a benign thyroid nodule (not recorded which). Some clones in this sample may be carry-over from other donors' samples.

V gene TRBV6-6 combines with J gene TRBJ2-5; possibly TRBD1 or TRBD2 for D (6 bases each). The ends were cut back, 4 bases at V and 11 bases at J, with 26 bases in the middle. Germline CDR1 is MNHNY and CDR2 is SVGAGI (reference sequence). The CDR3 length is 16 residues. The CDR3 loop reads CASSSDTGPPGGTQYF. In nucleotides, the CDR3 is TGTGCCAGCAGTTCGGACACGGGACCCCCAGGAGGGACACAGTACTTC.

In its sample, this clone was seen many times. The chain combines TRBV30 with TRBJ2-3; no clear D gene. Deletions cut 0 bases from V and 3 bases from J, with 4 bases between. Germline V lookup: CDR1 GTSNPN, CDR2 SVGIG (reference sequence). The CDR3 contains 12 residues. This chain's CDR3 is CAWSVRTDTQYF. CDR3 coding DNA: TGTGCCTGGAGTGTTCGGACAGATACGCAGTATTTT.

This clone was counted ten times or more. The chain combines TRBV20-1 with TRBJ2-1, with 7 nucleotides matching TRBD2. V shed 1 base and J 6 bases; nucleotides not matched to a gene: 0. The length of the CDR3 is 12 residues. The germline gives CDR1 DFQATT, CDR2 SNEGSKA (reference sequence). CDR3 bases: TGCAGTGCTAGAGGGACTAGCAATGAGCAGTTCTTC. As protein: CSARGTSNEQFF.

Worth noting for this clone: The limits of the CDR3 on the DNA are not certain, so only TCRdb's listed CDR3 is given. The V gene is TRBV14, the J gene TRBJ1-2; no check of the table's D call, TRBD1, against the DNA was made. Germline V CDR1 and CDR2: SGHDN, FVKESK. The CDR3 sequence runs 15 residues, both termini included. The CDR3 region is CASSQYFGINYGYTF.

By proportion, this clone is medium-sized (0.01 to 0.1%). CDR3: CASSLLAGVTGELFF. In nucleotides, the CDR3 is TGTGCCAGCAGTTTATTGGCGGGAGTCACCGGGGAGCTGTTTTTT. J is TRBJ2-2 and V is TRBV27, with TRBD2 matching over 7 bases. From germline, CDR1 is MNHEY and CDR2 SMNVEV (reference sequence). The CDR3 sequence is 15 residues long. The junction had 3 bases not matched to a gene; V was cut back by 1 base and J by 4 bases.

This clone appeared once. The genes are TRBV2 and TRBJ2-7, with unresolved D. There are 13 residues in the CDR3. Germline CDR1 SNHLY, CDR2 FYNNEI. V was clipped by 7 bases and J by 3 bases, with 13 bases between them. This chain's CDR3 is CASNRRQVYEQYF. The CDR3 nucleotides read TGTGCCAGCAATCGACGGCAGGTCTACGAGCAGTACTTC.

The chain has TRBV20-1 and TRBJ2-1; tentatively, D is TRBD2 (6 bases). CDR3 length: 14 residues. V was shortened by 6 bases and J by 0 bases, with 12 bases between the two germline ends. Germline loops: CDR1 DFQATT, CDR2 SNEGSKA (reference sequence). For the CDR3, the DNA is TGCAGTGCCAGAAGCGGGCGCTCCTACAATGAGCAGTTCTTC. Translation: CSARSGRSYNEQFF.

This clone was picked up many times. This chain links TRBV30 with TRBJ2-1, with a weak D call TRBD2 (6 bases). V gave up 5 bases and J gave up 4 bases, with 6 bases separating them. The CDR3 spans 11 residues. Germline V gives CDR1 GTSNPN, CDR2 SVGIG (reference sequence). The DNA for the CDR3 is TGTGCCTGGGCGGGATACAATGAGCAGTTCTTC. Amino acid sequence: CAWAGYNEQFF. Combining the CDR3 with reference TRBV30 and TRBJ2-1 gives the whole variable domain SQTIHQWPATLVQPVGSPLSLECTVEGTSNPNLYWYRQAAGRGLQLLFYSVGIGQISSEVPQNLSASRPQDRQFILSSKKLLLSDSGFYLCAWAGYNEQFFGPGTRLTVL.

This clone was counted at least ten times. The rearrangement uses TRBV11-2 and TRBJ1-5; 9 bases are shared with TRBD1. Germline CDR1 reads SGHAT; CDR2 reads FQNNGV. V dropped 6 bases and J dropped 4; count of bases not matched to a gene: 1. The CDR3 runs to 13 residues. CDR3 nucleotides: TGTGCCAGCAGAGGACAGGGGAATCAGCCCCAGCATTTT. It yields the protein CASRGQGNQPQHF.

This clone rates as medium-sized. The chain uses TRBV24-1 and TRBJ2-1; possibly TRBD2 for D (6 bases). CDR1 is KGHDR, CDR2 SFDVKD, per germline. This CDR3 has 13 residues. Trimming removed 9 bases from V and 6 bases from J, with 14 bases in between. The CDR3 loop reads CATGTPRGNEQFF. The CDR3 DNA sequence: TGTGCCACCGGGACTCCTCGAGGCAATGAGCAGTTCTTC.

The chain links TRBV6-2 or TRBV6-3 to TRBJ2-7; weak D call: TRBD1 (6 bases). CDR3 length equals 12 residues. The V and J ends lost 7 bases and 3 bases respectively, with 10 bases between them. Looked up from germline, CDR1 is MNHEY and CDR2 is SVGEGT. The CDR3 sequence is CASNRDYYEQYF. The CDR3 DNA reads as TGTGCCAGCAACAGGGATTACTACGAGCAGTACTTC.

This clone was recorded at least ten times. This chain uses TRBV4-3 with TRBJ1-2; possibly TRBD1 for D (5 bases). V gave up 0 bases and J gave up 5 bases, with 13 bases separating them. The germline V gene encodes CDR1 LGHNA and CDR2 YSLEER. The CDR3 has 15 residues. The CDR3 sequence: CASSQEFTGSYGYTF. CDR3 bases: TGCGCCAGCAGCCAAGAATTTACAGGTAGTTATGGCTACACCTTC.